A selection of T cell receptor beta chains follows, all from one sample in a study of cytomegalovirus exposure and HLA in healthy donors. Sequencing used immunoSEQ multiplex PCR; TCRdb keeps in-frame clones, though not all of them. The sample consists of 100,000 to 150,000 clones, 74% of them appearing once. The specimen was PBMCs. All receptors derive from a woman aged 50 to 60 in good health and CMV-seropositive. Both conserved end residues are part of each CDR3. Each record gives: clone size, D gene, V gene, J gene, CDR3 DNA, CDR3 protein. D genes are given only for firm matches. Clone size appears in some rows only: once, few, many, or a class for an expanded clone.

clone size: once; D gene: TRBD2; V gene: TRBV30; J gene: TRBJ2-1; CDR3 DNA: TGTGCCTGGAGTGTACTTACGGGGCCGGGGGGTGAGCAGTTCTTC; CDR3 protein: CAWSVLTGPGGEQFF
clone size: few; D gene: TRBD2; V gene: TRBV7-7; J gene: TRBJ2-2; CDR3 DNA: TGTGCTAGCAGCGCCAGCGGGGGAATCGGGGAGCTGTTTTTT; CDR3 protein: CASSASGGIGELFF
clone size: few; D gene: TRBD1; V gene: TRBV25-1; J gene: TRBJ1-2; CDR3 DNA: TGTGCCAGCGCAGGGGACAGGGCTGGCTATGGCTACACCTTC; CDR3 protein: CASAGDRAGYGYTF
clone size: .; D gene: TRBD1; V gene: TRBV10-3; J gene: TRBJ1-1; CDR3 DNA: TGTGCCATCAGTAAAGCATCGGGACAGATGAACACTGAAGCTTTCTTT; CDR3 protein: CAISKASGQMNTEAFF
clone size: .; D gene: TRBD2; V gene: TRBV5-4; J gene: TRBJ2-1; CDR3 DNA: TGTGCCAGCAGCTTGCAGTTGGCTAGCGGAGTGGATGAGCAGTTCTTC; CDR3 protein: CASSLQLASGVDEQFF
clone size: few; D gene: .; V gene: TRBV21-1; J gene: TRBJ1-2; CDR3 DNA: TGTGCCAGCAGCTGGGGGGGCAGGGCTCGATATGGCTACACCTTC; CDR3 protein: CASSWGGRARYGYTF
clone size: .; D gene: TRBD1; V gene: TRBV6-5; J gene: TRBJ1-3; CDR3 DNA: TGTGCCAGCAGCAACAGGGGTATAACTGGAAACACCATATATTTT; CDR3 protein: CASSNRGITGNTIYF
clone size: .; D gene: TRBD2; V gene: TRBV6-5; J gene: TRBJ2-1; CDR3 DNA: TGTGCCAGCAGTTACGCGGGAGGTGAGCAGTTCTTC; CDR3 protein: CASSYAGGEQFF
clone size: few; D gene: TRBD1; V gene: TRBV6-1; J gene: TRBJ1-2; CDR3 DNA: TGTGCCAGCAGTGAGGGGACAGTCCTGCACTATGGCTACACCTTC; CDR3 protein: CASSEGTVLHYGYTF
clone size: .; D gene: TRBD1; V gene: TRBV29-1; J gene: TRBJ2-1; CDR3 DNA: TGCAGCGTTGGGAGGCAGGGGGTAGACAATGAGCAGTTCTTC; CDR3 protein: CSVGRQGVDNEQFF
clone size: .; D gene: TRBD2; V gene: TRBV19; J gene: TRBJ2-7; CDR3 DNA: TGTGCCAGTAGTATGGGCCTAGCGGGAGCTCCCTACGAGCAGTACTTC; CDR3 protein: CASSMGLAGAPYEQYF
clone size: .; D gene: .; V gene: TRBV2; J gene: TRBJ2-2; CDR3 DNA: TGTGCCAGCAGTGTTATCGTTCCCGGGGAGCTGTTTTTT; CDR3 protein: CASSVIVPGELFF
clone size: .; D gene: TRBD1; V gene: TRBV2; J gene: TRBJ1-4; CDR3 DNA: TGTGCCAGCAGCCGGGACAGTAATGAAAAACTGTTTTTT; CDR3 protein: CASSRDSNEKLFF
clone size: .; D gene: .; V gene: TRBV18; J gene: TRBJ1-2; CDR3 DNA: TGTGCCAGCTCACCCAATCAGGGGAGTGGCTACACCTTC; CDR3 protein: CASSPNQGSGYTF
clone size: .; D gene: .; V gene: TRBV30; J gene: TRBJ2-3; CDR3 DNA: TGTGCCTGGACCCTGCAGGGCACAGATACGCAGTATTTT; CDR3 protein: CAWTLQGTDTQYF
clone size: .; D gene: TRBD2; V gene: TRBV30; J gene: TRBJ2-1; CDR3 DNA: TGTGCCTGGAGTGCCTGGACTAGCGGGGACAACAATGAGCAGTTCTTC; CDR3 protein: CAWSAWTSGDNNEQFF
clone size: .; D gene: .; V gene: TRBV11-2; J gene: TRBJ2-5; CDR3 DNA: TGTGCCAGCAGCTCTCGCGGGCGACTAGGAGCACAAGAGACCCAGTACTTC; CDR3 protein: CASSSRGRLGAQETQYF
clone size: .; D gene: .; V gene: TRBV5-4; J gene: TRBJ2-2; CDR3 DNA: TGTGCCAGCAGCTTGGCTCCTAGCGGGGAGCTGTTTTTT; CDR3 protein: CASSLAPSGELFF
clone size: .; D gene: .; V gene: TRBV5-1; J gene: TRBJ1-2; CDR3 DNA: TGCGCCAGCAGCTCGCAACAGGGTCTTGGCTACACCTTC; CDR3 protein: CASSSQQGLGYTF
clone size: few; D gene: TRBD1; V gene: TRBV5-1; J gene: TRBJ2-7; CDR3 DNA: TGCGCCAGCCGACAGGGGGGCGAGCAGTACTTC; CDR3 protein: CASRQGGEQYF
clone size: few; D gene: TRBD1; V gene: TRBV6-9; J gene: TRBJ1-2; CDR3 DNA: TGTGCCAGCAGGACAGGGAACTATGGCTACACCTTC; CDR3 protein: CASRTGNYGYTF
clone size: .; D gene: .; V gene: TRBV21-1; J gene: TRBJ1-2; CDR3 DNA: TGTGCCAGCAGCAAAAAGCACACTAACTATGGCTACCCCTTC; CDR3 protein: CASSKKHTNYGYPF
clone size: .; D gene: TRBD1; V gene: TRBV18; J gene: TRBJ1-5; CDR3 DNA: TGTGCCAGCTCGGAAGGGACAGGGGACCGCAATCAGCCCCAGCATTTT; CDR3 protein: CASSEGTGDRNQPQHF
clone size: .; D gene: TRBD2; V gene: TRBV7-2; J gene: TRBJ2-3; CDR3 DNA: TGTGCCAGTTCGCGGGGGTCGAGCACAGATACGCAGTATTTT; CDR3 protein: CASSRGSSTDTQYF
clone size: .; D gene: .; V gene: TRBV10-3; J gene: TRBJ1-5; CDR3 DNA: TGTGCCATCAGTGTGGAGGGCGCCTTAGGGCAGCCCCAGCATTTT; CDR3 protein: CAISVEGALGQPQHF
clone size: once; D gene: .; V gene: TRBV5-8; J gene: TRBJ1-4; CDR3 DNA: TGTGCCAGCAGCTGGGCCCCTGATTTGGGCTGGACTAATGAAAAACTGTTTTTT; CDR3 protein: CASSWAPDLGWTNEKLFF
clone size: .; D gene: TRBD1; V gene: TRBV5-1; J gene: TRBJ2-5; CDR3 DNA: TGCGCCAGCAGCGCGACAGGGTTTGGGGAGACCCAGTACTTC; CDR3 protein: CASSATGFGETQYF
clone size: .; D gene: .; V gene: TRBV2; J gene: TRBJ1-6; CDR3 DNA: TGTGCCAGCAAAGGGCAGCTAGGTCCAGGGAAATCACCCCTCCACTTT; CDR3 protein: CASKGQLGPGKSPLHF
clone size: .; D gene: .; V gene: TRBV30; J gene: TRBJ1-2; CDR3 DNA: TGTGCCTGGAGTTCGCGTAACTATGGCTACACCTTC; CDR3 protein: CAWSSRNYGYTF
clone size: .; D gene: TRBD2; V gene: TRBV5-1; J gene: TRBJ2-2; CDR3 DNA: TGCGCCAGCTCCTTGGGAGGGAGAGGCGGGGACGGGGAGCTGTTTTTT; CDR3 protein: CASSLGGRGGDGELFF
clone size: .; D gene: TRBD2; V gene: TRBV2; J gene: TRBJ2-1; CDR3 DNA: TGTGCCAGCAGTGGGACTAGCGGGGGGAATGAGCAGTTCTTC; CDR3 protein: CASSGTSGGNEQFF
clone size: .; D gene: TRBD2; V gene: TRBV7-2; J gene: TRBJ2-5; CDR3 DNA: TGTGCCAGCAGCTTGGGCCTGCGGGGGGGCCGAGAGACCCAGTACTTC; CDR3 protein: CASSLGLRGGRETQYF
clone size: .; D gene: .; V gene: TRBV2; J gene: TRBJ2-5; CDR3 DNA: TGTGCCAGCAGTGAGCGCCCAACCGGGGGAGTAGAGACCCAGTACTTC; CDR3 protein: CASSERPTGGVETQYF
clone size: .; D gene: TRBD1; V gene: TRBV25-1; J gene: TRBJ1-1; CDR3 DNA: TGTGCCAGCAGGAGATTTGAGGGGGCGCAGGGCACTGAAGCTTTCTTT; CDR3 protein: CASRRFEGAQGTEAFF
clone size: .; D gene: .; V gene: TRBV5-1; J gene: TRBJ2-1; CDR3 DNA: TGCGCCAGCAGGATTCAGGGAAGCTCCTACAATGAGCAGTTCTTC; CDR3 protein: CASRIQGSSYNEQFF
clone size: .; D gene: TRBD2; V gene: TRBV7-6; J gene: TRBJ2-1; CDR3 DNA: TGTGCCAGCCGCTTAGCAGCGGGGGGCCACGATTACAATGAGCAGTTCTTC; CDR3 protein: CASRLAAGGHDYNEQFF
clone size: .; D gene: TRBD2; V gene: TRBV13; J gene: TRBJ2-1; CDR3 DNA: TGTGCCAGCAGCTCGTATAGCGGGGGACCTTACAATGAGCAGTTCTTC; CDR3 protein: CASSSYSGGPYNEQFF
clone size: .; D gene: .; V gene: TRBV21-1; J gene: TRBJ1-2; CDR3 DNA: TGTGCCAGCAGCGGGGGCAAACAGGGGGGGAGATTTTATGGCTACACCTTC; CDR3 protein: CASSGGKQGGRFYGYTF
clone size: .; D gene: .; V gene: TRBV7-2; J gene: TRBJ2-3; CDR3 DNA: TGTTCCAGCACCCCATCAAGGGGAAGCACAGATACGCAGTATTTT; CDR3 protein: CSSTPSRGSTDTQYF
clone size: .; D gene: TRBD1; V gene: TRBV5-6; J gene: TRBJ1-1; CDR3 DNA: TGTGCCAGCAGCAGGGGGCGCGGGACTGAAGCTTTCTTT; CDR3 protein: CASSRGRGTEAFF
clone size: few; D gene: TRBD1; V gene: TRBV7-8; J gene: TRBJ2-7; CDR3 DNA: TGTGCCAGCAGCCGACAGGGGCGCTCCTCCTACGAGCAGTACTTC; CDR3 protein: CASSRQGRSSYEQYF
clone size: .; D gene: .; V gene: TRBV15; J gene: TRBJ1-2; CDR3 DNA: TGTGCCACCAGCAGAACTTCCGATGGCTACACCTTC; CDR3 protein: CATSRTSDGYTF
clone size: .; D gene: .; V gene: TRBV6-6; J gene: TRBJ1-5; CDR3 DNA: TGTGCCAGCCACTTTTCGGGGGGTGACTATCAGCCCCAGCATTTT; CDR3 protein: CASHFSGGDYQPQHF
clone size: .; D gene: .; V gene: TRBV11-2; J gene: TRBJ2-7; CDR3 DNA: TGTGCCAGCAGCTTAGTGGGGGCCGGTCCCGGTGGCTACGAGCAGTACTTC; CDR3 protein: CASSLVGAGPGGYEQYF
clone size: few; D gene: .; V gene: TRBV14; J gene: TRBJ2-1; CDR3 DNA: TGTGCCAGCAGCCAAGCGGGTTCCTCGAAAAGGTTCTTC; CDR3 protein: CASSQAGSSKRFF
clone size: .; D gene: .; V gene: TRBV18; J gene: TRBJ1-5; CDR3 DNA: TGTGCCAGCTCACCAATTCGGGCGGGAGGGGAGCCCCAGCATTTT; CDR3 protein: CASSPIRAGGEPQHF
clone size: .; D gene: TRBD1; V gene: TRBV7-8; J gene: TRBJ1-5; CDR3 DNA: TGTGCCAGCAGCCATCAGACAGGGGGCTCCCGTGTCGGCAATCAGCCCCAGCATTTT; CDR3 protein: CASSHQTGGSRVGNQPQHF
clone size: .; D gene: TRBD2; V gene: TRBV7-2; J gene: TRBJ2-2; CDR3 DNA: TGTGCCAGCAGCTTCACTGCGGGGGGTTGGACCGGGGAGCTGTTTTTT; CDR3 protein: CASSFTAGGWTGELFF
clone size: .; D gene: .; V gene: TRBV25-1; J gene: TRBJ1-2; CDR3 DNA: TGTGCCAGCAGTGAATGGGGCAGCTATGGCTACACCTTC; CDR3 protein: CASSEWGSYGYTF
clone size: .; D gene: TRBD1; V gene: TRBV7-2; J gene: TRBJ2-5; CDR3 DNA: TGTGCCAGCAGCATGACAGGGGGCGAGACCCAGTACTTC; CDR3 protein: CASSMTGGETQYF
clone size: once; D gene: .; V gene: TRBV28; J gene: TRBJ2-1; CDR3 DNA: TGTGCCAGCAGTTTTCAGCAGGGGCAGTTCTTC; CDR3 protein: CASSFQQGQFF
clone size: .; D gene: TRBD1; V gene: TRBV29-1; J gene: TRBJ2-7; CDR3 DNA: TGCAGCGTTGTGGGACAGGGGGCGGGGGACGGGCAGTACTTC; CDR3 protein: CSVVGQGAGDGQYF
clone size: few; D gene: .; V gene: TRBV6-1; J gene: TRBJ2-7; CDR3 DNA: TGTGCCAGCAACCGGGGTGCCTACGAGCAGTACTTC; CDR3 protein: CASNRGAYEQYF
clone size: .; D gene: TRBD2; V gene: TRBV10-3; J gene: TRBJ2-5; CDR3 DNA: TGTGCCATCAGCGAGACTAGCAAAGAGACCCAGTACTTC; CDR3 protein: CAISETSKETQYF
clone size: .; D gene: TRBD2; V gene: TRBV19; J gene: TRBJ2-5; CDR3 DNA: TGTGCCAGTAGCCAAACGGGACTAGCGGTTCAAGAGACCCAGTACTTC; CDR3 protein: CASSQTGLAVQETQYF
clone size: few; D gene: TRBD1; V gene: TRBV9; J gene: TRBJ2-3; CDR3 DNA: TGTGCCAGCAGCGTAGCCCCTCCTACAGGGGGTACAGATACGCAGTATTTT; CDR3 protein: CASSVAPPTGGTDTQYF